A single sample gave rise to the 8 T cell receptor beta chains below, sequenced in a study of T cell responses to AZD1222 COVID-19 vaccine. Assay: immunoSEQ multiplex PCR; the TCRdb copy retains only in-frame clones and omits some. The sample lists more than 140,000 clones; approximately 88% were seen once. This material consisted of peripheral blood, taken on day 0 of AZD1222 vaccination. The receptors were sampled from an adult in good health.

The rearrangement uses TRBV9 and TRBJ2-7, with D unresolved. Trimming removed 0 bases from V and 2 bases from J, with 15 bases in between. Germline values: CDR1 SGDLS, CDR2 YYNGEE. The CDR3 consists of 16 residues. The CDR3 here is CASSVGADVPPYEQYF. The CDR3, as DNA: TGTGCCAGCAGCGTAGGCGCCGATGTTCCCCCCTACGAGCAGTACTTC.

This chain uses TRBV6-5 with TRBJ1-2; the match to TRBD1 covers 10 bases. Per the germline V gene, CDR1 is MNHEY and CDR2 is SVGAGI. J gave up 3 bases and V 6 bases, and 7 bases lay outside the gene matches. The CDR3 has 15 amino acids. The CDR3, as DNA: TGTGCCAGCAGAAGACGGGACAGGGGAGACTATGGCTACACCTTC. This sequence encodes CASRRRDRGDYGYTF.

This chain uses TRBV7-9 with TRBJ1-4; 7 nucleotides agree with TRBD1. This CDR3 has 12 residues. The trim removed 7 bases at V and 7 bases at J, leaving 3 bases unmatched. Looked up from germline, CDR1 is SEHNR and CDR2 is FQNEAQ (reference sequence). In DNA form, the CDR3 reads TGTGCCAGCACACAGGGGAGTGAAAAACTGTTTTTT. The encoded protein is CASTQGSEKLFF. Full variable domain (outside the CDR3, taken from reference TRBV7-9 and TRBJ1-4): DTGVSQNPRHKITKRGQNVTFRCDPISEHNRLYWYRQTLGQGPEFLTYFQNEAQLEKSRLLSDRFSAERPKGSFSTLEIQRTEQGDSAMYLCASTQGSEKLFFGSGTQLSVL.

This clone turned up a few times. The chain uses TRBV14 and TRBJ1-3; D remains ambiguous. CDR3 size: 15 residues. Trimming cost V 4 bases and J 0 bases, with 10 bases left between them. Germline lookup yields CDR1 SGHDN and CDR2 FVKESK. Here the CDR3 reads CASSLIGFSGNTIYF. The CDR3 coding sequence is TGTGCCAGCAGCCTTATAGGGTTCTCTGGAAACACCATATATTTT.

The chain recombines TRBV5-4 with TRBJ1-2; the D gene is possibly TRBD1 (5 bases). In germline, CDR1 is SGHNT, CDR2 YYREEE (reference sequence). The CDR3 runs to 13 residues. Trimming pared 0 bases from V and 9 bases from J, leaving 12 bases between. The CDR3 spells CASSLEAGRRYTF. CDR3 bases: TGTGCCAGCAGCTTGGAGGCAGGGAGGCGCTACACCTTC.

The genes are TRBV5-6 and TRBJ2-7; tentatively, D is TRBD1 (5 bases). Between the trimmed V and J ends, which lost 3 bases and 9 bases, there was a span of 22 bases. The CDR3 has 15 amino acids. Germline V gives CDR1 SGHDT, CDR2 YYEEEE. CDR3 region: CASSSPYQGGRLQYF. The CDR3, as DNA: TGTGCCAGCAGCTCGCCATATCAGGGTGGTAGGTTGCAGTACTTC. Full variable domain (outside the CDR3, taken from reference TRBV5-6 and TRBJ2-7): DAGVTQSPTHLIKTRGQQVTLRCSPKSGHDTVSWYQQALGQGPQFIFQYYEEEERQRGNFPDRFSGHQFPNYSSELNVNALLLGDSALYLCASSSPYQGGRLQYFGPGTRLTVT.

The V and J genes are TRBV3-1 (or the pseudogene TRBV3-2) and TRBJ2-7; D gene unclear. Germline V CDR1 and CDR2: LGHDT, YNNKEL (reference sequence). The ends were cut back, 3 bases at V and 5 bases at J, with 14 bases in the middle. The CDR3 has 14 residues. CDR3 amino acids: CASSHTGLFHEQYF. In DNA, the CDR3 is TGTGCCAGCAGCCATACCGGGCTCTTCCACGAGCAGTACTTC.

This CDR3 reads CASSPGRWVSNQPQHF. CDR3 in DNA: TGTGCCAGCAGTCCGGGACGATGGGTTAGCAATCAGCCCCAGCATTTT. The chain links TRBV6-2 or TRBV6-3 to TRBJ1-5; D possibly corresponds to TRBD1 (5 bases). Germline-derived CDR1 and CDR2 are MNHEY and SVGEGT. CDR3 length equals 16 residues. Between the trimmed V and J ends, which lost 5 bases and 0 bases, there was a span of 14 bases.